A selection of T cell receptor beta chains follows, all from one sample in a study of shared clonotypes between healthy human individuals. Produced via immunoSEQ multiplex PCR; TCRdb's table is partial and in-frame only. The repertoire holds under 2,500,000 clones, with 95% as singletons. The sample was naive CD4+ T cells sorted from blood. These receptors were taken from a man younger than 35 in good health. CDR3s leave out the opening cysteine and the closing phenylalanine or tryptophan. Expanded clones are given a class, and other clones once, few, many or no size at all.

cdr3_aa v_call clone_size j_call
ASSQATGLYGYT TRBV4-2 - TRBJ1-2
ATSRDRTGGNTIY TRBV15 - TRBJ1-3
ASSLASYNSPLH TRBV5-1 - TRBJ1-6
ASGRQGPRTQY TRBV28 - TRBJ2-5
ASRVGGTSLSTQY TRBV6-5 - TRBJ2-3
ASSESVGGGTDTQY TRBV10-1 - TRBJ2-3
ASRRTGEAEAF TRBV5-1 - TRBJ1-1
ASSMTGNSYEQY TRBV19 - TRBJ2-7
ASSLVRTGANVLT TRBV5-5 once TRBJ2-6
ASKRGAYEQY TRBV2 - TRBJ2-7
ASSQSWVDQADSNQPQH TRBV23-1 - TRBJ1-5
ASSLAGGTGEEKLF TRBV5-4 - TRBJ1-4
ASSPKTGGLGFYEQY TRBV5-1 - TRBJ2-7
ASSSTWLAGGDNEQF TRBV11-2 once TRBJ2-1
ATNSRDRASTEAF TRBV15 - TRBJ1-1
ASSLAENTEAF TRBV13 - TRBJ1-1
ASNLPIFPVCTEAF TRBV6-6 - TRBJ1-1
ASRGVLQETQY TRBV7-9 - TRBJ2-5
ASSAGGHEQY TRBV7-9 - TRBJ2-7
ATSRREGTGPSGNTIY TRBV15 - TRBJ1-3
ASSYSLSFAGELF TRBV6-6 - TRBJ2-2
SVEGQGRETQY TRBV29-1 - TRBJ2-5
ASSVGSGGVNEQF TRBV2 - TRBJ2-1
ASSPQGPYEQY TRBV18 - TRBJ2-7
ASSPSGTGGFQETQY TRBV5-1 - TRBJ2-5
ASKGLGGNTIY TRBV6-5 - TRBJ1-3